Below are 10 T cell receptor beta chains sequenced from a single sample in a study of T cells after yellow fever vaccination. In TCRdb, the 5' RACE reads were re-called with MiXCR into one record per CDR3 protein. The profile shows approximately 110,000 distinct CDR3 sequences, 6.5% to 8% of them singletons. Sequencing was performed on CD4+ T cells sorted from PBMCs, taken roughly 10 days after the first yellow fever vaccination. Receptor source: a man younger than 35 who received the YFV17D yellow fever vaccine.

Ten or more counts support this clonotype. This rearrangement joins TRBV12-3 or TRBV12-4 to TRBJ2-3, with 8 bases that match TRBD2. With V trimmed by 8 bases and J by 3 bases, 7 bases remained unmatched. CDR3 size: 14 residues. CDR3: CASALGGGTDTQYF. The CDR3 DNA reads as TGTGCCAGCGCTCTCGGGGGGGGGACAGATACGCAGTATTTT.

This clonotype was picked up many times. This chain joins TRBV6-5 and TRBJ1-1, with no clear D. Germline-derived CDR1 and CDR2 are MNHEY and SVGAGI. V was pared by 0 bases and J by 4 bases, with 18 bases between. The CDR3 sequence is 17 residues long. The CDR3 is CASSYSYSGIGGTEAFF. The CDR3 DNA reads as TGTGCCAGCAGTTACTCGTATTCGGGGATCGGTGGCACTGAAGCTTTCTTT.

This clonotype occurred many times. The V call is TRBV6-5, the J call TRBJ2-5; 8 bases align to TRBD1. The J segment lost 2 bases and the V segment lost 4 bases, leaving 3 bases of the junction unmatched. The CDR3 extends over 14 amino acids. Germline CDR1 is MNHEY and CDR2 is SVGAGI. The CDR3 bases are TGTGCCAGCAGTTCCAACAGGGGGCAAGAGACCCAGTACTTC. Encoded protein: CASSSNRGQETQYF.

This clonotype has a count of ten or more. The chain combines TRBV12-3 or TRBV12-4 with TRBJ2-5; the D is unclear. The V end lost 3 bases, the J end lost 0 bases, and 8 bases lay between the germline ends. CDR3 size: 14 residues. CDR3 sequence (DNA): TGTGCCAGCAGTTTCGGACGGTACCAAGAGACCCAGTACTTC. This encodes CASSFGRYQETQYF.

This clonotype was seen at least ten times. The gene calls are TRBV19 and TRBJ1-3; maybe TRBD1 (5 bases). The germline CDR1 and CDR2 sequences are LNHDA and SQIVND (reference sequence). The V end lost 7 bases, the J end lost 2 bases, and 12 bases lay between the germline ends. CDR3 length: 14 residues. CDR3 residues: CASIGAEAGNTIYF. The CDR3 DNA is TGTGCCAGTATAGGGGCTGAAGCTGGAAACACCATATATTTT.

A word on this clonotype: This may be a read error: a much more frequent sequence differs by one nucleotide. The gene calls are TRBV6-2 or TRBV6-3 and TRBJ2-1; 13 positions match TRBD2. This CDR3 comprises 19 residues. The germline CDR1 and CDR2 sequences are MNHEY and SVGEGT. Unmatched junction bases numbered 12, after V lost 2 bases and J lost 5 bases. The CDR3 region has the DNA TGTGCCAGCAGTTACCCCTCACTAGCGGGGGGGCCGGGTGACAATGAGCAGTTCTTC. Amino acids: CASSYPSLAGGPGDNEQFF.

This clonotype was picked up many times. The chain recombines TRBV12-3 or TRBV12-4 with TRBJ1-5; D uncertain. V gave up 3 bases and J gave up 4 bases, with 13 bases separating them. This CDR3 region has 15 residues. DNA for the CDR3: TGTGCCAGCAGTTTCCATGGTCTGACAAATCAGCCCCAGCATTTT. Amino acids: CASSFHGLTNQPQHF.

At least ten counts were recorded for this clonotype. J is TRBJ1-2 and V is TRBV7-2; unclear D gene. The CDR3 contains 13 residues. With 1 base removed from V and 4 bases from J, the gap between germline ends came to 7 bases. Per germline, CDR1 SGHTA and CDR2 FQGNSA. In DNA, the CDR3 is TGTGCCAGCAGCTTAGGTGGCCGCTATGGCTACACCTTC. This gives the protein CASSLGGRYGYTF.

This clonotype was observed at least ten times. V and J are TRBV7-2 and TRBJ2-3; TRBD2 matches at 7 bases. This CDR3 is 15 amino acids long. Trimming cost V 5 bases and J 2 bases; bases outside gene matches: 7. Germline CDR1 SGHTA, CDR2 FQGNSA. The CDR3 reads CASSPIGGDTDTQYF. The CDR3, as DNA: TGTGCCAGCAGCCCAATTGGGGGGGACACAGATACGCAGTATTTT.

There are many counts of this clonotype. The genes are TRBV18 and TRBJ1-1; a weak D match, TRBD1 (6 bases). Germline CDR1 is KGHSH and CDR2 is LQKENI. This CDR3 has 17 residues. V was cut by 4 bases and J by 0 bases, with 18 bases left in between. The CDR3 loop reads CASSRTALAGVNTEAFF. In nucleotides, the CDR3 is TGTGCCAGCTCACGGACCGCTCTCGCAGGGGTGAACACTGAAGCTTTCTTT.